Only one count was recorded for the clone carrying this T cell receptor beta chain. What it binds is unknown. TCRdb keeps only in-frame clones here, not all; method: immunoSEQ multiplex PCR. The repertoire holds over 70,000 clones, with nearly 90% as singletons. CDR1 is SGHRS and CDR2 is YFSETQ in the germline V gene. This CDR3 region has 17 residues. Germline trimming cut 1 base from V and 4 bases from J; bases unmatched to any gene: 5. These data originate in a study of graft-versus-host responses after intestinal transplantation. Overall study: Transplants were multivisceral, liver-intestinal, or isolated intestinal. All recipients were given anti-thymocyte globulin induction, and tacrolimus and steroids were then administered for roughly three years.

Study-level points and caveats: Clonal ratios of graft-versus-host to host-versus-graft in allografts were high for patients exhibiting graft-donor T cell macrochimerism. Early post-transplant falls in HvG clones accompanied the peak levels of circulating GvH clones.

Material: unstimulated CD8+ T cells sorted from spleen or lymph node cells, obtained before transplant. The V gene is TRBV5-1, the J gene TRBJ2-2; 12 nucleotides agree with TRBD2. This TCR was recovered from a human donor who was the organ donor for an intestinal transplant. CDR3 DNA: TGCGCCAGCAGCTTGCGTCTAGCGGGGGGGCTCACCGGGGAGCTGTTTTTT. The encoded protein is CASSLRLAGGLTGELFF.